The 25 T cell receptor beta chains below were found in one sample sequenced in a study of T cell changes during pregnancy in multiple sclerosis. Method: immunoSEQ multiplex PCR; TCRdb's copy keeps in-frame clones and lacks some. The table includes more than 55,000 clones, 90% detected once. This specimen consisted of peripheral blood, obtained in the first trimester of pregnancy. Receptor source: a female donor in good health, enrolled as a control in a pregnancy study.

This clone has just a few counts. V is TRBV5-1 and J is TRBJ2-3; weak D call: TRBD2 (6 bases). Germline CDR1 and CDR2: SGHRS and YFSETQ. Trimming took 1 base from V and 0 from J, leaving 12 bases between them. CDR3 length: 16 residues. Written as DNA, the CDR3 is TGCGCCAGCAGCTTGTGGGGTGGGACTAGCACAGATACGCAGTATTTT. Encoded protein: CASSLWGGTSTDTQYF.

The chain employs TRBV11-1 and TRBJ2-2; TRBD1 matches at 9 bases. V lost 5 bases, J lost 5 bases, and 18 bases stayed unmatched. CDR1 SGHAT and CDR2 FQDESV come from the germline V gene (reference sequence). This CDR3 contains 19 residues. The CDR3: CASSLLRDRVLGGTGELFF. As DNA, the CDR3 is TGTGCCAGCAGCCTACTCCGGGACAGGGTCCTTGGGGGGACCGGGGAGCTGTTTTTT.

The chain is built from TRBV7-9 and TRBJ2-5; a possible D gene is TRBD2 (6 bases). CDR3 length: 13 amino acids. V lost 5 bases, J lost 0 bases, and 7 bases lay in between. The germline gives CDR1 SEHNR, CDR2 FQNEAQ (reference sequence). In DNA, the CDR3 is TGTGCCAGCAGCCGGGGGTACCAAGAGACCCAGTACTTC. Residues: CASSRGYQETQYF.

CDR3 protein: CASSLGTGGETQYF. For the CDR3, the DNA is TGTGCCAGCAGCTTGGGGACAGGGGGAGAGACCCAGTACTTC. V is TRBV5-6 and J is TRBJ2-5; 10 bases are shared with TRBD1. Germline CDR1 and CDR2: SGHDT and YYEEEE. The CDR3 is 14 amino acids. J gave up 4 bases and V 0 bases, and 0 bases lay outside the gene matches. Based on the CDR3 plus reference TRBV5-6 and TRBJ2-5, the full variable domain is DAGVTQSPTHLIKTRGQQVTLRCSPKSGHDTVSWYQQALGQGPQFIFQYYEEEERQRGNFPDRFSGHQFPNYSSELNVNALLLGDSALYLCASSLGTGGETQYFGPGTRLLVL.

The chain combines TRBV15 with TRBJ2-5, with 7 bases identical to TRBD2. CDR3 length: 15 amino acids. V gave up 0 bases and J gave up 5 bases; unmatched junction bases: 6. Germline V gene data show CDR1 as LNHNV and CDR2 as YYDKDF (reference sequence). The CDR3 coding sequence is TGTGCCACCAGCAGAGACCCCAGCGGGGAGGAGACCCAGTACTTC. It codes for CATSRDPSGEETQYF.

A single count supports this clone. In DNA, the CDR3 is TGTGCCAGCAGCTTAGATCGCGGTAGCGCCTATGGCTACACCTTC. Its protein is CASSLDRGSAYGYTF. The chain uses TRBV7-2 and TRBJ1-2; D gene ambiguous. V was trimmed by 1 base and J by 4 bases, leaving 13 bases between them. The germline V gene has CDR1 SGHTA and CDR2 FQGNSA. The CDR3 runs to 15 residues.

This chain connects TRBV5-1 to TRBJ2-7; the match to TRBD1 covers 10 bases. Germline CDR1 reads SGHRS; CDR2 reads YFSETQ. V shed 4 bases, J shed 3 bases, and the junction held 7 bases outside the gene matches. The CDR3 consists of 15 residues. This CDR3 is CASSLGQGQLYEQYF. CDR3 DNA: TGCGCCAGCAGCCTGGGACAGGGGCAACTCTACGAGCAGTACTTC.

This CDR3 is CASSQKGDLNTEAFF. For the CDR3, the DNA is TGTGCCAGCAGTCAAAAGGGAGACCTGAACACTGAAGCTTTCTTT. V usage is TRBV7-8 and J usage is TRBJ1-1; D is undetermined. V shed 6 bases and J shed 0 bases, with 14 bases lying between them. Germline CDR1 reads SGHVS; CDR2 reads FQNEAQ. The length of the CDR3 is 15 residues.

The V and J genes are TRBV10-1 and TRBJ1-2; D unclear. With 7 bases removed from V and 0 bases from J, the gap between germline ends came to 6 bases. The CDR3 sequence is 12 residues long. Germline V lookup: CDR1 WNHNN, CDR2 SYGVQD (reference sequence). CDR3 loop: CASTKPNYGYTF. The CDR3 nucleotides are TGCGCCAGCACCAAGCCTAACTATGGCTACACCTTC.

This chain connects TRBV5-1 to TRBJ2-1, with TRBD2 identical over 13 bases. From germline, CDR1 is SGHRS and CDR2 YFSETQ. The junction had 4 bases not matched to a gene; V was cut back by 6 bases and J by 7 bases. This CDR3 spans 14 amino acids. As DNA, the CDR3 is TGCGCCAGCATCGGGACTAGCGGGACGAATGAGCAGTTCTTC. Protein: CASIGTSGTNEQFF.

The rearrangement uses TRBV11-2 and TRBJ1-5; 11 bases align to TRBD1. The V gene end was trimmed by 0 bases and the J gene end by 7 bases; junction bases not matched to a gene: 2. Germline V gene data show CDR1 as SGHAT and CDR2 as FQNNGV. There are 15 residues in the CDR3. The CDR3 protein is CASSLDGTGGQPQHF. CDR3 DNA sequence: TGTGCCAGCAGCTTAGATGGGACAGGGGGACAGCCCCAGCATTTT.

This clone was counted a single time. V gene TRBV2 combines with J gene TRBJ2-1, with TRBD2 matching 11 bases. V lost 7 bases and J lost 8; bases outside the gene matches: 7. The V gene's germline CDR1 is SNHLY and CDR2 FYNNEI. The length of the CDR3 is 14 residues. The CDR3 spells CASITSGSIYEQFF. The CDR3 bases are TGTGCCAGCATCACTAGCGGGAGTATCTATGAGCAGTTCTTC.

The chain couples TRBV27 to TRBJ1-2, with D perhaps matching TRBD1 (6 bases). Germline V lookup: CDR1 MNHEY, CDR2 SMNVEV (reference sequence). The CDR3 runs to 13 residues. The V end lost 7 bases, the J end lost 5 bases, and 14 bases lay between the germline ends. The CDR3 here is CASMGGRGYGYTF. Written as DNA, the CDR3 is TGTGCCAGCATGGGGGGGCGAGGGTATGGCTACACCTTC.

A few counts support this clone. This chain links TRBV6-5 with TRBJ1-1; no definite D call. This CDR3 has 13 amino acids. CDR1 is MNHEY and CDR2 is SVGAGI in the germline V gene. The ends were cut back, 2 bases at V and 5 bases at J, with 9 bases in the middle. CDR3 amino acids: CASSYSAGTEAFF. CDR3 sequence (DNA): TGTGCCAGCAGTTACAGCGCGGGGACTGAAGCTTTCTTT.

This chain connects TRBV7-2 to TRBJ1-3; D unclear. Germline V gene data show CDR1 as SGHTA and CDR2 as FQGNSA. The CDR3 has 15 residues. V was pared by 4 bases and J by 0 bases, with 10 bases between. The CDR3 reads CASSSPASSGNTIYF. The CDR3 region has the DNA TGTGCCAGCAGCTCCCCCGCCAGCTCTGGAAACACCATATATTTT.

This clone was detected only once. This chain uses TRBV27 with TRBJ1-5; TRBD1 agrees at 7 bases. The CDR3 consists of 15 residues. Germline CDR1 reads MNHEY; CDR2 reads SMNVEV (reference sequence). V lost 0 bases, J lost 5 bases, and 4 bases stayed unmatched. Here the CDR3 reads CASSLSRQGHQPQHF. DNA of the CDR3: TGTGCCAGCAGTTTATCAAGACAGGGTCATCAGCCCCAGCATTTT.

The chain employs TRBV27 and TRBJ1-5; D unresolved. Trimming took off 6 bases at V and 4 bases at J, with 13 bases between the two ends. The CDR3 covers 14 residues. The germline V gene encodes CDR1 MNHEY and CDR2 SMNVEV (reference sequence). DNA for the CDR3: TGTGCCAGCAGATGGGGAGGGAGAAATCAGCCCCAGCATTTT. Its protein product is CASRWGGRNQPQHF.

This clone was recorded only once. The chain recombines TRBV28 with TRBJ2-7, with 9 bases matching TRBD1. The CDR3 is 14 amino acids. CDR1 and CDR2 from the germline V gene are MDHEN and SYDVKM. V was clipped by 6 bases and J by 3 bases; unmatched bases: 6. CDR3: CASRQTGGYYEQYF. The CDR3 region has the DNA TGTGCCAGCAGGCAAACAGGGGGCTACTACGAGCAGTACTTC. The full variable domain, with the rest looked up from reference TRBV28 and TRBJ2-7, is DVKVTQSSRYLVKRTGEKVFLECVQDMDHENMFWYRQDPGLGLRLIYFSYDVKMKEKGDIPEGYSVSREKKERFSLILESASTNQTSMYLCASRQTGGYYEQYFGPGTRLTVT.

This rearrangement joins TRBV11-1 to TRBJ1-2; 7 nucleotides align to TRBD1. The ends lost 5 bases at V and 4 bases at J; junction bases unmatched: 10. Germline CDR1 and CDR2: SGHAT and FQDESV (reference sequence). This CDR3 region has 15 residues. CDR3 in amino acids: CASSTGTARPYGYTF. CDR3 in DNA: TGTGCCAGCAGCACCGGGACAGCAAGACCCTATGGCTACACCTTC. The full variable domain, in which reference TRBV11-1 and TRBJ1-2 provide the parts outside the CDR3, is EAEVAQSPRYKITEKSQAVAFWCDPISGHATLYWYRQILGQGPELLVQFQDESVVDDSQLPKDRFSAERLKGVDSTLKIQPAELGDSAMYLCASSTGTARPYGYTFGSGTRLTVV.

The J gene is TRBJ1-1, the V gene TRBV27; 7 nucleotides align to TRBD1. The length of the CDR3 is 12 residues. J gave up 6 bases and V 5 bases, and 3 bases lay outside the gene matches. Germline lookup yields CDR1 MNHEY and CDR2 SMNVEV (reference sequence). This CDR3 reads CASSPTGSEAFF. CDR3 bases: TGTGCCAGCAGTCCGACAGGGTCTGAAGCTTTCTTT.

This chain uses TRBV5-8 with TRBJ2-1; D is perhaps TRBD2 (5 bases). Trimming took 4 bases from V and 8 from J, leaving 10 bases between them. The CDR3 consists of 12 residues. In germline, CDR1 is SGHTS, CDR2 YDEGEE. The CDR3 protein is CASSLMGDEQFF. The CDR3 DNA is TGTGCCAGCAGCCTCATGGGAGATGAGCAGTTCTTC.

CDR3 region: CASSNSQGARERDYEQYF. The CDR3 region has the DNA TGCGCCAGCAGCAACTCACAGGGGGCGCGTGAGCGGGACTACGAGCAGTACTTC. This chain joins TRBV4-1 and TRBJ2-7, with 9 bases lining up with TRBD1. This CDR3 comprises 18 residues. The V and J ends lost 5 bases and 3 bases, in that order; junction bases with no gene match: 17. Per germline, CDR1 MGHRA and CDR2 YSYEKL.

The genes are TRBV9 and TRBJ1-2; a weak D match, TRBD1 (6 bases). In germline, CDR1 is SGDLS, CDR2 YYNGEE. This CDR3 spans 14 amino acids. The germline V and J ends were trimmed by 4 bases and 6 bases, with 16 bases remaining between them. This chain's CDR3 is CASSPQGYGDGYTF. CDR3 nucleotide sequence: TGTGCCAGCAGCCCACAGGGCTACGGGGATGGCTACACCTTC.

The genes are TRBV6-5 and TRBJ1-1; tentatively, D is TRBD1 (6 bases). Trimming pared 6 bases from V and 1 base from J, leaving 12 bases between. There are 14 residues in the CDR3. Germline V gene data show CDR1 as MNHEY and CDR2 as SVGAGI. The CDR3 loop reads CASREDRANTEAFF. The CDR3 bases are TGTGCCAGCAGGGAGGACAGAGCGAACACTGAAGCTTTCTTT.

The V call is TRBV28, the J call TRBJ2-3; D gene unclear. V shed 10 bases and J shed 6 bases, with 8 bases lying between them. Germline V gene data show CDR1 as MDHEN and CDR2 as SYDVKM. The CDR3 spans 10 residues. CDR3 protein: CATGWDTQYF. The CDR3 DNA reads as TGTGCCACCGGGTGGGATACGCAGTATTTT.